This TCR beta chain was recovered during a study of T cell responses to AZD1222 COVID-19 vaccine. General study points: The span of vaccine-associated CD4 TCRs extended across spike, with dominance at 160-218 and 743-854.

Here immunoSEQ multiplex PCR was the method, and the copy in TCRdb shows in-frame clones only, minus some. The sample lists around 130,000 clones, 80% to 90% occurring once. As concerns this clone: Its antigen is unidentified.

Analyses pooled second doses at about 4 or about 12 weeks. The V segment lost 10 bases and the J segment 7 bases; nucleotides outside the gene matches: 21. The CDR3 contains 17 residues. Germline V lookup: CDR1 LNHDA, CDR2 SQIVND (reference sequence). The starting material was peripheral blood, obtained 28 days after the second AZD1222 dose. The chain links TRBV19 to TRBJ2-1; 8 nucleotides line up with TRBD1. The sequence was obtained from an adult who received the AZD1222 COVID-19 vaccine. This CDR3 reads CATLVFVGQGAVNEQFF. CDR3 nucleotides: TGTGCCACTTTAGTATTTGTCGGGCAGGGGGCAGTGAATGAGCAGTTCTTC. The full variable domain, its missing parts supplied by reference TRBV19 and TRBJ2-1, is DGGITQSPKYLFRKEGQNVTLSCEQNLNHDAMYWYRQDPGQGLRLIYYSQIVNDFQKGDIAEGYSVSREKKESFPLTVTSAQKNPTAFYLCATLVFVGQGAVNEQFFGPGTRLTVL.